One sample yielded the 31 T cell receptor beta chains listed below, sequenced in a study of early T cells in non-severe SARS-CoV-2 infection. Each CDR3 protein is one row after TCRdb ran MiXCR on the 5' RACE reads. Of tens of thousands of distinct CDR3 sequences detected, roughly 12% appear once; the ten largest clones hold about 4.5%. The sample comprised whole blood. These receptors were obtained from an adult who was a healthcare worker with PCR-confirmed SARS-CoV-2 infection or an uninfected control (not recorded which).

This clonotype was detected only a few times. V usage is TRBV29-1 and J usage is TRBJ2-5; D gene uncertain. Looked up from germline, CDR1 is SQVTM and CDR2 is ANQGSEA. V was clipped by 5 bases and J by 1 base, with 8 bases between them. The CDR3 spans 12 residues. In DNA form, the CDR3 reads TGCAGCGTTTCAGTTTCCCAAGAGACCCAGTACTTC. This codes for CSVSVSQETQYF.

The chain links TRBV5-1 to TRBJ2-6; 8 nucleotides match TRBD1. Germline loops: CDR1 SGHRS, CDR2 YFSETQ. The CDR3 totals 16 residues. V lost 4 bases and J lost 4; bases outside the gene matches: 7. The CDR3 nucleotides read TGCGCCAGCAGCACCGGACAGGGTACCGGGGCCAACGTCCTGACTTTC. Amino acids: CASSTGQGTGANVLTF. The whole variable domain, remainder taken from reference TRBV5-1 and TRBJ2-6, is KAGVTQTPRYLIKTRGQQVTLSCSPISGHRSVSWYQQTPGQGLQFLFEYFSETQRNKGNFPGRFSGRQFSNSRSEMNVSTLELGDSALYLCASSTGQGTGANVLTFGAGSRLTVL.

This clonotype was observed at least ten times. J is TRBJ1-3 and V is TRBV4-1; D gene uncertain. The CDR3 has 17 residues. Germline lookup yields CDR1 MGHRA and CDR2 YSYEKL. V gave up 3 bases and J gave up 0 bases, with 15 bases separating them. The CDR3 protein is CASSQAPPENSGNTIYF. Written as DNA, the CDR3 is TGCGCCAGCAGCCAGGCCCCCCCGGAAAACTCTGGAAACACCATATATTTT.

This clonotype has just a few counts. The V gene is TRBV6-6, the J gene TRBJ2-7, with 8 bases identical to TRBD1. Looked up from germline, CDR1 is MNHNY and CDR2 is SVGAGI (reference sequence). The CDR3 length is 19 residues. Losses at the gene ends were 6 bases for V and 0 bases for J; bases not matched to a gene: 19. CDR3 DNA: TGTGCCAGCAGGAAAGGACAGGGACTCTCGGGCGACCCCTCCTACGAGCAGTACTTC. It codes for CASRKGQGLSGDPSYEQYF.

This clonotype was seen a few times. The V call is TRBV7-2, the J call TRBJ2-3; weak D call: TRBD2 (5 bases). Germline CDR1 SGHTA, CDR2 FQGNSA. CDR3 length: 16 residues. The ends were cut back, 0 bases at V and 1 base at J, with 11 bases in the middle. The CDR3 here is CASSLARTPRTDTQYF. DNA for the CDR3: TGTGCCAGCAGCTTAGCCCGGACTCCACGCACAGATACGCAGTATTTT.

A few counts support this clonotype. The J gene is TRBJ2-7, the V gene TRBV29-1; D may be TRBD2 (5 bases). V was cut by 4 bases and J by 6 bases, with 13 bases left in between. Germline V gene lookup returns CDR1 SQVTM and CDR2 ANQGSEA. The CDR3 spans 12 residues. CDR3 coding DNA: TGCAGCGTTGTCGGCCAGGAGGTCGAGCAGTACTTC. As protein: CSVVGQEVEQYF.

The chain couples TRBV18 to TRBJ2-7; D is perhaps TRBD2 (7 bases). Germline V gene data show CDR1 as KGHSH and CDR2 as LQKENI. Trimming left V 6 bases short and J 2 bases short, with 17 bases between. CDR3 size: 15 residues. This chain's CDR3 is CASSPRGGGTYEQYF. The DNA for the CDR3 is TGTGCCAGCTCTCCGCGGGGAGGGGGGACCTACGAGCAGTACTTC.

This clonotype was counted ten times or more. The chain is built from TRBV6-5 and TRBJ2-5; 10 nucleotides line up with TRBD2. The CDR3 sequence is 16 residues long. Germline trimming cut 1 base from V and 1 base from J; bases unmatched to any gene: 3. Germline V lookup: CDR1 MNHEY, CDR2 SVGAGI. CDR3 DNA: TGTGCCAGCAGTTACTGGGGACTAGCGCTCCAAGAGACCCAGTACTTC. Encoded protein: CASSYWGLALQETQYF.

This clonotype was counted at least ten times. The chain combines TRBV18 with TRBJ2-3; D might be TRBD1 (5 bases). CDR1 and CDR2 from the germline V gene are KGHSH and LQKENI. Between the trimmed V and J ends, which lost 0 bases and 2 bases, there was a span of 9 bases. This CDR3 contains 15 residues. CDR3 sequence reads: CASSPPNRITDTQYF. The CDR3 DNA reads TGTGCCAGCTCACCACCGAACAGGATCACAGATACGCAGTATTTT.

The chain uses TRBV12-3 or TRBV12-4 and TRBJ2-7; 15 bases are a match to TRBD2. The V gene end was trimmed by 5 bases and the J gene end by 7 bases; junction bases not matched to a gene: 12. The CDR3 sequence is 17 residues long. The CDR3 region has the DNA TGTGCCAGCAGTCCCCGGGTCGGACTAGCGGGAGGGAGAGAGCAGTACTTC. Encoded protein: CASSPRVGLAGGREQYF.

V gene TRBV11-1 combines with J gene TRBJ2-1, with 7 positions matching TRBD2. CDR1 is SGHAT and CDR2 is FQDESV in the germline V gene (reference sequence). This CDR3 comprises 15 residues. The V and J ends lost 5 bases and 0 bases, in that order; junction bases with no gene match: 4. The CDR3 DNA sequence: TGTGCCAGCAGCCCAACTAGCGTCTCCTACAATGAGCAGTTCTTC. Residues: CASSPTSVSYNEQFF.

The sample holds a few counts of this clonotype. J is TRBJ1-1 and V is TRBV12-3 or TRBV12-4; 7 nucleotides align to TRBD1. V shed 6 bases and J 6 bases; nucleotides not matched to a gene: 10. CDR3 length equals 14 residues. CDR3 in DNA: TGTGCCAGCAGGCGGAACAGGGGAGGGGCTGAAGCTTTCTTT. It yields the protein CASRRNRGGAEAFF.

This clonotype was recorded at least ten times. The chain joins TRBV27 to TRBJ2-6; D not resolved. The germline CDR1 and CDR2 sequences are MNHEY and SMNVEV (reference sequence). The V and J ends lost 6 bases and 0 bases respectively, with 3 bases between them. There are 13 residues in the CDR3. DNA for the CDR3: TGTGCCAGCAGAGTCTCTGGGGCCAACGTCCTGACTTTC. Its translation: CASRVSGANVLTF.

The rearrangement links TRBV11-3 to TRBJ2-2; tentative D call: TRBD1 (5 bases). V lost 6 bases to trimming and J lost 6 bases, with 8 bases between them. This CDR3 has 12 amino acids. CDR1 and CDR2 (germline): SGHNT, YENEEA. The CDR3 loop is CASRGAAGELFF. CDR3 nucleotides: TGTGCCAGCAGAGGGGCGGCCGGGGAGCTGTTTTTT.

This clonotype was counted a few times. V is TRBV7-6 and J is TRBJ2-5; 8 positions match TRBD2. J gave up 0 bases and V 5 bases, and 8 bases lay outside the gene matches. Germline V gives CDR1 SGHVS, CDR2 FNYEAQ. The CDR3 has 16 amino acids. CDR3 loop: CASSQSREGHQETQYF. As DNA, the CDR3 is TGTGCCAGCAGCCAATCCCGGGAGGGTCACCAAGAGACCCAGTACTTC.

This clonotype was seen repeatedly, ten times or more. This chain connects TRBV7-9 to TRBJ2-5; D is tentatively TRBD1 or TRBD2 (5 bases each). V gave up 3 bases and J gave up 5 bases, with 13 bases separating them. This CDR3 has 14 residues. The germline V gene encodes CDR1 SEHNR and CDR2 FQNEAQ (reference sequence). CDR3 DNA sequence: TGTGCCAGCAGCTTTGCCGGGACGTGGGAGACCCAGTACTTC. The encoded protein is CASSFAGTWETQYF.

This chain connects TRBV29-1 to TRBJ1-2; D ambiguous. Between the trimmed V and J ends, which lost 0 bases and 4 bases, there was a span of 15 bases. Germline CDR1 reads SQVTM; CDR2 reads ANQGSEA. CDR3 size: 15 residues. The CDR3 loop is CSVEDRGGLGYGYTF. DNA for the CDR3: TGCAGCGTTGAAGATCGGGGAGGCCTCGGCTATGGCTACACCTTC.

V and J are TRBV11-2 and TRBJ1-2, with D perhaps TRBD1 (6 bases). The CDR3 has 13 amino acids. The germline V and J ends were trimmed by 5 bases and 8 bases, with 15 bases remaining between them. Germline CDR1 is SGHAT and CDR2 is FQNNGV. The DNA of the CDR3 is TGTGCCAGCAGCCTGCAACAGGGCGGCGGCTACACCTTC. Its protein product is CASSLQQGGGYTF.

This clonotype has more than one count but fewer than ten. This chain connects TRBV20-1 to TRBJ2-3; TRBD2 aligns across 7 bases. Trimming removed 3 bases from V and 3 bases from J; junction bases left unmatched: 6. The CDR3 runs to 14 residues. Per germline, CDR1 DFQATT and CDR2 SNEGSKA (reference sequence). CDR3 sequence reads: CSASRGSETDTQYF. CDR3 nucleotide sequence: TGCAGTGCTAGCCGCGGGAGTGAGACAGATACGCAGTATTTT.

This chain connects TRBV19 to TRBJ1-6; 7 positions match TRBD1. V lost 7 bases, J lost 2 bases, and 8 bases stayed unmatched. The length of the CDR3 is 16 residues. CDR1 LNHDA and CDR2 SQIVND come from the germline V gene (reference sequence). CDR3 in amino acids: CASTATGITYNSPLHF. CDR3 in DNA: TGTGCCAGTACCGCGACAGGGATCACCTATAATTCACCCCTCCACTTT.

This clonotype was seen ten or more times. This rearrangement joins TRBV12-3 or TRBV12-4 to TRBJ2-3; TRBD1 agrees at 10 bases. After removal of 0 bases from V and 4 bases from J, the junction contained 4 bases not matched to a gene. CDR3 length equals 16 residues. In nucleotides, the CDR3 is TGTGCCAGCAGTTTAGCCTGGACAGGGGGGCCAGATACGCAGTATTTT. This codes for CASSLAWTGGPDTQYF.

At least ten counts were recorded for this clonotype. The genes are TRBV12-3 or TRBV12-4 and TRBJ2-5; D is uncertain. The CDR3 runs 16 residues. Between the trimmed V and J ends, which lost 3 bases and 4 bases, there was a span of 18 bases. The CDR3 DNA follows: TGTGCCAGCAGTTTGGAGAGCCGGCCCCACGGAGAGACCCAGTACTTC. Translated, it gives CASSLESRPHGETQYF.

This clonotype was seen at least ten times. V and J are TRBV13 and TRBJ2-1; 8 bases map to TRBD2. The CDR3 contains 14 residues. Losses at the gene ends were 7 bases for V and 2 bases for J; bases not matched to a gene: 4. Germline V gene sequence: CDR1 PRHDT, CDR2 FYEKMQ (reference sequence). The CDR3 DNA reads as TGTGCCAGCACAAGCGGGAGAACCTACAATGAGCAGTTCTTC. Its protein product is CASTSGRTYNEQFF.

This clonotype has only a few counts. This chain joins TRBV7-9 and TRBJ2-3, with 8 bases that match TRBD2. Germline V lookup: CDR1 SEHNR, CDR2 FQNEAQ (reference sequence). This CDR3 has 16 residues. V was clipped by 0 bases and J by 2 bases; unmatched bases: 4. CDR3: CASSLAVAGPTDTQYF. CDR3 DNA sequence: TGTGCCAGCAGCTTAGCGGTAGCGGGACCCACAGATACGCAGTATTTT. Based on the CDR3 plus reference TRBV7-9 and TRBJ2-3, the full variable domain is DTGVSQNPRHKITKRGQNVTFRCDPISEHNRLYWYRQTLGQGPEFLTYFQNEAQLEKSRLLSDRFSAERPKGSFSTLEIQRTEQGDSAMYLCASSLAVAGPTDTQYFGPGTRLTVL.

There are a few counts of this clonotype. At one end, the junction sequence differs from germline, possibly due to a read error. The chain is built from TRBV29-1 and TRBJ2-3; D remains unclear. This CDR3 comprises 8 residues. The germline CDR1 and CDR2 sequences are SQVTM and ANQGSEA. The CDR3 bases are TGCAGCGTTGAATCTAACCTCTTT. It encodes CSVESNLF.

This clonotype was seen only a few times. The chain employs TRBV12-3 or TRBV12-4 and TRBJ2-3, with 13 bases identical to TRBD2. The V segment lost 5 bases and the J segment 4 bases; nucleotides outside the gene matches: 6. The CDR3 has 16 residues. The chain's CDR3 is CASSTGTSGTPDTQYF. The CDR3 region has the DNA TGTGCCAGCAGTACCGGGACTAGCGGGACCCCAGATACGCAGTATTTT.

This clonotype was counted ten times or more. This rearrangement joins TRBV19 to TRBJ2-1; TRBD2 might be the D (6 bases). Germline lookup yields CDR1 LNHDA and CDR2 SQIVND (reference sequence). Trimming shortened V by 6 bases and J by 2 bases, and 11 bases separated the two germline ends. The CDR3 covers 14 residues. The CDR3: CASSGSGTYNEQFF. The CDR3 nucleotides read TGTGCCAGTAGCGGGAGCGGCACCTACAATGAGCAGTTCTTC.

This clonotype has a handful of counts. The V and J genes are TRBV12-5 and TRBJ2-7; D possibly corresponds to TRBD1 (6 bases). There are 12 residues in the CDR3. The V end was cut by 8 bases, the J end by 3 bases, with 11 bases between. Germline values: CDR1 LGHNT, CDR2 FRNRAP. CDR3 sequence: CASQGTVYEQYF. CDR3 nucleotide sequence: TGTGCTAGTCAGGGGACCGTCTACGAGCAGTACTTC. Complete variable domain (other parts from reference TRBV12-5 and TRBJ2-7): DARVTQTPRHKVTEMGQEVTMRCQPILGHNTVFWYRQTMMQGLELLAYFRNRAPLDDSGMPKDRFSAEMPDATLATLKIQPSEPRDSAVYFCASQGTVYEQYFGPGTRLTVT.

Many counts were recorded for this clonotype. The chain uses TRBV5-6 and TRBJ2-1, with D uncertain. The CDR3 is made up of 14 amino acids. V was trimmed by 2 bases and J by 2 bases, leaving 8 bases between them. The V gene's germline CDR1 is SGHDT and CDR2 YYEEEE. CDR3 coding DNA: TGTGCCAGCAGCTTCTACATGGCCTACAATGAGCAGTTCTTC. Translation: CASSFYMAYNEQFF.

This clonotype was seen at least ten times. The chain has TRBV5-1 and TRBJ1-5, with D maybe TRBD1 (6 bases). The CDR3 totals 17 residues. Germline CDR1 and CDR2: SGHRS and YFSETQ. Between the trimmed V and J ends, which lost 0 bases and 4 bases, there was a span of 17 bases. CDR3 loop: CASSLGQGFGQNQPQHF. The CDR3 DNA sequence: TGCGCCAGCAGCTTGGGCCAGGGCTTCGGACAGAATCAGCCCCAGCATTTT.

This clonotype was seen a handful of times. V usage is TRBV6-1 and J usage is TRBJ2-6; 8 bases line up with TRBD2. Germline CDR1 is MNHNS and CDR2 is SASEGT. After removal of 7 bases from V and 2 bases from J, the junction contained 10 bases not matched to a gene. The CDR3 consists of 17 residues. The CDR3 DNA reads TGTGCCAGCACTAAAGCGGGAGTAAGTCCTGGGGCCAACGTCCTGACTTTC. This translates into CASTKAGVSPGANVLTF.